A single T cell receptor beta chain is shown here with its context. Its antigen is unknown. The sample holds no much larger clone one base away, and base qualities are not on file. The immunoSEQ Assay, a bias-controlled multiplex PCR, was used to amplify TCRbeta CDR3 regions from genomic DNA. The authors' analysis ran thus. The number of nucleated cells in each sample was estimated by amplification of reference gene primers within the assay. To quantify the absolute abundance of each unique TCRbeta CDR3 rearrangement, sequence reads were collapsed and filtered. For each sample, productive Simpson clonality was calculated as the square root of Simpson's diversity index over productive rearrangements. The table was pulled from immuneACCESS by TCRdb, which kept in-frame rearrangements only. Such tables lose some clones; where checked, under half of the loss comes from unresolved V genes, and the rest has no known cause. The V and J calls and clone size are taken from that table; D and trimming were inferred from the DNA. The table for this sample lists 250,000 or so clones; around nine tenths of them were counted only once. Around 0.83% of the sample is held by the ten biggest clonotypes.

The sample comes from a study of blood T cell repertoires in COVID-19 (dated by TCRdb to the early 2020s). Broadly, across the study: The collaborator samples originated in the United States, Italy and Spain and spanned the acute and convalescent phases of COVID-19. The prospective study material was composed of cDNA or gDNA derived from T cells, B-cell-depleted T cells, or PBMCs. Deeply sampled blood TCRbeta repertoires from subjects exposed to, actively infected with, or recovered from COVID-19 were included in the dataset. The repertoires were released in a freely available public database meant as a resource for research on the immune response to SARS-CoV-2. The samples were drawn from the first 160 participants of the ongoing ImmuneRACE study and from 1,254 subjects provided by 6 global collaborators. The sample metadata nearly always contained a de-identified subject ID, COVID-19 status, age in years and sex. Where HLA class I and class II types were available, the types were taken from metadata supplied by the sample provider, not from assay-based typing.

Spanning cysteine to phenylalanine, the CDR3 consists of 14 amino acids. Only CDR3 DNA is held: 42 bases, read in frame from base 1. Sequences SGDLS (CDR1) and YYNGEE (CDR2) are obtained from the germline V gene. V is pared back by 5 bases and J by 1 base, with 12 bases lying between the germline termini. Points the paper makes about the study in general: How much clinical and demographic metadata was included differed by source and by participant, and the metadata was provided uncurated.

One collaborating source in Seattle enrolled patients while the patients were actively infected and followed the patients over time throughout the course of disease. The collaborating institutions used their own protocols to collect whole blood in K2EDTA tubes. For TCRbeta analysis, collaborators shipped samples as frozen whole blood, isolated PBMCs, or DNA extracted from either of those sample types. This sequence uses TRBV9 and TRBJ1-1; D gene: possibly TRBD1, on 5 matching bases. The TCR originated in a man younger than 40 with COVID-19, enrolled during active disease. Sequenced material: peripheral blood. The CDR3 region: CASSRLTANTEAFF. DNA sequence: TGTGCCAGCAGTAGGCTGACAGCGAACACTGAAGCTTTCTTT.